This T cell receptor beta chain is from a study of blood T cell repertoires in COVID-19. Background on the study: Nucleic acid was either cDNA or gDNA, and it came from T cells, B-cell-depleted T cells, or PBMCs.

In the authors' workflow: Estimation of nucleated cell counts relied on the amplification of reference gene primers. Produced via immunoSEQ multiplex PCR; TCRdb's table is partial and in-frame only. V, J and clone size are taken as reported in that table, and D and trimming were inferred from the DNA itself. The data contain 250,000 or so clones, 75% to 90% of them singletons. Germline V lookup: CDR1 MNHEY, CDR2 SVGAGI. The germline V and J ends were trimmed by 5 bases and 7 bases, with 12 bases remaining between them. The CDR3 has 14 amino acids. Sample: peripheral blood. J is TRBJ1-6 and V is TRBV6-5; no clear D gene. The TCR sequence derives from a woman aged 40 to 49 who had recovered from COVID-19. This CDR3 reads CASSNGGPNSPLHF. The DNA for the CDR3 is TGTGCCAGCAGTAACGGTGGGCCCAATTCACCCCTCCACTTT.